This T cell receptor (beta chain) was captured by sequencing in a study of CD8 T cells in ankylosing spondylitis (dated by TCRdb to 2015 to 2018). A note on the overall study: The study profiled T cell receptor beta repertoires in healthy donors and ankylosing spondylitis patients to find disease-linked TCR variants. The whole study cohort included 85 to 120 healthy donors and 25 ankylosing spondylitis patients. Peripheral blood was sampled, and synovial fluid was additionally collected from ankylosing spondylitis patients.

To note about this clonotype: It lacks a known antigen. Base-call qualities are not available, and no considerably larger clone is one nucleotide away.

Sequencer: Illumina HiSeq 2500. TCR beta libraries were prepared by quantitative 5'-RACE with molecular barcodes. From the authors' description of their analysis: Disease-linked TCR variants were identified with a new computational method built on a probabilistic model of VDJ rearrangement. TCRdb trimmed the raw reads at Q25, called clones with MiXCR and kept productive beta chains. A single entry per CDR3 protein holds the most common genes and DNA from its merged rows. The V and J calls were not made by the authors but by TCRdb's processing. The sample table shows 750,000 to 850,000 distinct CDR3 sequences, and about 12% are seen once. The biggest ten clones account for roughly 0.51% of the sample. What the work shows at the level of the full study, not this receptor alone: The disease-linked clones were reported as significantly enriched in matched synovial fluid samples from ankylosing spondylitis patients. A TCR beta motif made up of several highly homologous amino acid variants appeared to be characteristic of blood from ankylosing spondylitis patients. The disease-linked clones had a CD8+ phenotype and were found at relatively low frequencies in peripheral blood. Some motif variants were previously reported in synovial fluid and blood of reactive arthritis patients, suggesting common disease-initiation mechanisms.

Based on the germline V gene, the CDR1 and CDR2 sequences are MNHEY and SVGAGI. Trimming takes 0 bases off V and 3 bases off J; junction bases not matched to a gene: 2. The CDR3, cysteine through phenylalanine, is 15 amino acids long. The retained sequence is limited to the CDR3, 45 bases, with the frame set at the first base. The chain employs TRBV6-5 and TRBJ1-5, with 7 bases in between that match TRBD1. What was sequenced was blood, either unsorted or a sorted T cell fraction (not recorded which). The clonotype was recovered from a male donor with ankylosing spondylitis. Read as DNA, the sequence is TGTGCCAGCAGTTACTCCGGACAGGACAATCAGCCCCAGCATTTT. This gives the protein CASSYSGQDNQPQHF.